Below, 11 T cell receptor delta chains from the same sample are listed, as sequenced in a study of Vδ1+ human thymocytes. Sequences come from RNA converted to cDNA by reverse transcription. CDR3 amplicons came from multiplex PCR with pooled V-gene forward and constant-region reverse primers. TCRdb re-processed the multiplex PCR reads using CATT. The top ten clones hold 0.3% to 0.5% of a sample with approximately 58,000 delta-chain clones, about 14% of them seen once. These receptors lack a known antigen. Study outcomes and limitations: In the thymus, TRG and TRD repertoires looked highly polyclonal with Gaussian CDR3 lengths.

Sequenced sample: Vdelta1+ gamma-delta thymocytes from the thymus. Subset reported: FACS-sorted CD3+ TCRalphabeta- TCRVdelta1+ TCRVdelta2- thymocytes. All receptors come from a girl under three years old who had congenital heart surgery.

Many counts were recorded for this clone. Other DNA sequences in the sample encode the same CDR3. The chain employs TRDV2 and TRDJ1, with D unclear. Germline CDR1 is GEAIGNYY and CDR2 is EKD. The V gene lost 4 bases and the J gene lost 1 base, with 9 bases spanning the gap. This CDR3 has 13 residues. The CDR3 region has the DNA TGTGCCTGTGAGCCCGAATTCACCGATAAACTCATCTTT. Translated: CACEPEFTDKLIF.

This chain connects TRDV1 to TRDJ1; TRDD3 matches at 9 bases. V lost 3 bases and J lost 0; bases outside the gene matches: 20. The CDR3 runs 21 residues. The germline V gene has CDR1 TSWWSYY and CDR2 QGS. The CDR3 sequence is CALGETFPTGDTSSNTDKLIF. CDR3 DNA: TGTGCTCTTGGGGAGACATTTCCTACGGGGGATACTTCGTCCAACACCGATAAACTCATCTTT.

This clone showed up just a few times. The chain recombines TRDV1 with TRDJ1, with TRDD3 identical over 8 bases. Germline V CDR1 and CDR2: TSWWSYY, QGS. V was pared by 4 bases and J by 5 bases, with 24 bases of the junction left unmatched. The CDR3 covers 20 residues. This chain's CDR3 is CALGAPGRTGEGYAVDKLIF. CDR3 bases: TGTGCTCTTGGGGCCCCAGGGAGGACCGGGGAGGGATACGCGGTTGATAAACTCATCTTT.

This clone was seen a handful of times. This chain joins TRDV1 and TRDJ1; TRDD3 aligns across 8 bases. Per the germline V gene, CDR1 is TSWWSYY and CDR2 is QGS. The CDR3 length is 21 residues. V lost 1 base and J lost 0; bases outside the gene matches: 19. CDR3 coding DNA: TGTGCTCTTGGGGAACCCGGGGAAGATTCTTCCCTGGGGGACAACACCGATAAACTCATCTTT. It codes for CALGEPGEDSSLGDNTDKLIF.

This clone was observed a few times. This rearrangement joins TRDV1 to TRDJ1, with no clear D. The CDR3 runs 13 residues. V lost 5 bases to trimming and J lost 4 bases, with 11 bases between them. The V gene's germline CDR1 is TSWWSYY and CDR2 QGS. The CDR3 DNA reads as TGTGCTCTTGGGAGGTCCTTTTTCGATAAACTCATCTTT. Its protein is CALGRSFFDKLIF.

The chain employs TRDV1 and TRDJ1, with 9 bases matching TRDD3. Germline trimming cut 0 bases from V and 3 bases from J; bases unmatched to any gene: 11. Germline-derived CDR1 and CDR2 are TSWWSYY and QGS. CDR3 size: 18 residues. The CDR3 spells CALGELSPPTGGPDKLIF. CDR3 coding DNA: TGTGCTCTTGGGGAACTATCTCCACCTACTGGGGGACCCGATAAACTCATCTTT.

This clone was counted between two and nine times. The V and J genes are TRDV2 and TRDJ1, with 13 nucleotides matching TRDD3. After removal of 5 bases from V and 0 bases from J, the junction contained 11 bases not matched to a gene. The CDR3 consists of 18 residues. CDR1 is GEAIGNYY, CDR2 EKD, per germline. DNA of the CDR3: TGTGCCTGTGTAGACTGGGGGATACGGGGTCCGTACACCGATAAACTCATCTTT. As protein: CACVDWGIRGPYTDKLIF.

This chain connects TRDV1 to TRDJ1; 8 nucleotides align to TRDD3. V lost 1 base, J lost 1 base, and 23 bases stayed unmatched. The CDR3 covers 22 residues. The V gene's germline CDR1 is TSWWSYY and CDR2 QGS. CDR3 region: CALGEPKQAPADVLGVTDKLIF. CDR3 coding DNA: TGTGCTCTTGGGGAACCGAAACAAGCCCCCGCCGACGTACTGGGGGTCACCGATAAACTCATCTTT.

In this sample, this clone turned up once. The chain has TRDV1 and TRDJ1; 12 bases line up with TRDD3. The CDR3 sequence is 21 residues long. Germline assignment: CDR1 TSWWSYY and CDR2 QGS. The V and J ends lost 1 base and 0 bases, in that order; junction bases with no gene match: 15. CDR3 DNA: TGTGCTCTTGGGGAACCGGCCCTTGAAGTACTGGGGGATACTAACACCGATAAACTCATCTTT. Encoded protein: CALGEPALEVLGDTNTDKLIF.

The rearrangement joins TRDV1 to TRDJ1; D unclear. This CDR3 has 17 amino acids. Trimming took off 3 bases at V and 2 bases at J, with 19 bases between the two ends. CDR1 TSWWSYY and CDR2 QGS come from the germline V gene. CDR3 nucleotide sequence: TGTGCTCTTGGGGAGTGCGCCCCGCGATTAGGTACCGATAAACTCATCTTT. Translated: CALGECAPRLGTDKLIF.

This rearrangement joins TRDV1 to TRDJ1; 8 nucleotides line up with TRDD2. This CDR3 is built from 21 residues. The germline CDR1 and CDR2 sequences are TSWWSYY and QGS. J was trimmed by 0 bases and V by 0 bases; bases with no gene match: 18. The CDR3 DNA reads as TGTGCTCTTGGGGAACTGACCTTCCTAAGGCATACGGGGGTGTACACCGATAAACTCATCTTT. Amino acid sequence: CALGELTFLRHTGVYTDKLIF.